The 25 T cell receptor beta chains given below trace back to one sample, sequenced in a study of T cells after posttransplantation cyclophosphamide. TCRdb's table, derived via immunoSEQ multiplex PCR, lists solely in-frame clones and lacks some. The sample includes 36,000 or so clones, none of them occurring once. The sequencing input was PBMCs. The receptors originated from a girl under 18 in good health, CMV-negative, and a related stem cell transplant donor.

This clone turned up a few times. The sample carries other DNA sequences with the same CDR3. The chain joins TRBV28 to TRBJ2-1, with a tentative D call TRBD2 (6 bases). The CDR3 sequence is 13 residues long. The germline V gene has CDR1 MDHEN and CDR2 SYDVKM. Trimming stripped 6 bases from V and 5 bases from J, with 11 bases between. The CDR3 DNA follows: TGTGCCAGCAGCTTCGGGGGAGACAATGAGCAGTTCTTC. Translating it yields CASSFGGDNEQFF.

This clone showed up many times. The chain couples TRBV28 to TRBJ1-4; the match to TRBD1 covers 10 bases. This CDR3 has 16 amino acids. V gave up 3 bases and J gave up 6 bases; unmatched junction bases: 7. Per germline, CDR1 MDHEN and CDR2 SYDVKM. The CDR3 region has the DNA TGTGCCAGCAGTTTCCCCTCGACAGGGGGCCATGAAAAACTGTTTTTT. The encoded protein is CASSFPSTGGHEKLFF.

The chain links TRBV6-6 to TRBJ2-3; TRBD1 aligns across 7 bases. The V and J ends lost 7 bases and 2 bases, in that order; junction bases with no gene match: 6. This CDR3 has 14 amino acids. Germline V lookup: CDR1 MNHNY, CDR2 SVGAGI (reference sequence). CDR3 sequence reads: CASKKGQLTDTQYF. The DNA of the CDR3 is TGTGCCAGCAAAAAGGGACAGCTCACAGATACGCAGTATTTT.

This clone was counted at least ten times. CDR3 protein: CASSSSGAHQPQHF. The CDR3, as DNA: TGTGCCAGCAGCTCGTCTGGGGCACATCAGCCCCAGCATTTT. The genes are TRBV5-6 and TRBJ1-5, with TRBD1 as a possible D gene (5 bases). V lost 3 bases to trimming and J lost 5 bases, with 12 bases between them. This CDR3 contains 14 residues. Germline V gives CDR1 SGHDT, CDR2 YYEEEE.

In its sample, this clone was seen a few times. The rearrangement joins TRBV28 to TRBJ2-5, with D possibly being TRBD1 (6 bases). This CDR3 region has 15 residues. CDR1 MDHEN and CDR2 SYDVKM come from the germline V gene. Trimming took off 6 bases at V and 3 bases at J, with 17 bases between the two ends. CDR3 in DNA: TGTGCCAGCAGGTACAACTCGAGGACAGAAGAGACCCAGTACTTC. This sequence encodes CASRYNSRTEETQYF.

This rearrangement joins TRBV6-5 to TRBJ1-6, with 7 bases matching TRBD1. J lost 11 bases, V lost 5 bases, and 9 bases had no gene match. CDR1 is MNHEY and CDR2 is SVGAGI in the germline V gene. The CDR3 consists of 14 residues. In nucleotides, the CDR3 is TGTGCCAGCAGTCGACAGGGTATGAGTCCACCCCTCCACTTT. Residues: CASSRQGMSPPLHF.

This clone was seen a few times. The germline gene is not matched at one end of the junction; a read error may be the cause. The chain links TRBV30 to TRBJ2-7, with 8 bases identical to TRBD1. Germline V lookup: CDR1 GTSNPN, CDR2 SVGIG (reference sequence). This CDR3 contains 12 residues. CDR3 amino acids: CAWGTGSHEQYF. CDR3 nucleotide sequence: TGTGCCTGGGGGACAGGCTCCCACGAGCAGTACTTC.

This clone was counted a few times. This chain links TRBV4-1 with TRBJ2-2, with D tentatively TRBD1 (6 bases). Trimming left V 4 bases short and J 7 bases short, with 10 bases between. Germline CDR1 MGHRA, CDR2 YSYEKL. The CDR3 spans 13 residues. CDR3 sequence: CASSRDTNGELFF. The CDR3 DNA is TGCGCCAGCAGCCGGGACACCAACGGGGAGCTGTTTTTT.

This clone was seen a handful of times. Since a much larger clone is just one base distant, this may be a read error. Other nucleotide sequences in the sample specify the same CDR3. This chain joins TRBV12-5 and TRBJ1-1; tentatively, D is TRBD1 (5 bases). Germline-derived CDR1 and CDR2 are LGHNT and FRNRAP. The V end lost 3 bases, the J end lost 3 bases, and 17 bases lay between the germline ends. The CDR3 covers 16 residues. This CDR3 is CASGLAPPEGHTEAFF. CDR3 in DNA: TGTGCTAGTGGTTTAGCCCCCCCGGAGGGGCACACTGAAGCTTTCTTT. Drawing the rest from reference TRBV12-5 and TRBJ1-1, the complete variable domain is DARVTQTPRHKVTEMGQEVTMRCQPILGHNTVFWYRQTMMQGLELLAYFRNRAPLDDSGMPKDRFSAEMPDATLATLKIQPSEPRDSAVYFCASGLAPPEGHTEAFFGQGTRLTVV.

This clone was picked up many times. This sequence joins TRBV11-2 and TRBJ2-2; TRBD1 matches 7 bases. The ends lost 5 bases at V and 3 bases at J; junction bases unmatched: 9. This CDR3 has 16 amino acids. Germline CDR1 is SGHAT and CDR2 is FQNNGV. The CDR3 here is CASSPAGGTDTGELFF. The DNA of the CDR3 is TGTGCCAGCAGCCCGGCAGGGGGAACCGACACCGGGGAGCTGTTTTTT.

This clone turned up a few times. The chain combines TRBV7-6 with TRBJ1-2; 9 positions match TRBD1. The CDR3 has 13 amino acids. The germline V gene has CDR1 SGHVS and CDR2 FNYEAQ. Trimming took 5 bases from V and 5 from J; bases not matched to a gene: 3. CDR3 bases: TGTGCCAGCAGCCCTGGACAGGGGTATGGCTACACCTTC. It encodes CASSPGQGYGYTF.

This clone was detected many times. The chain has TRBV5-8 and TRBJ1-1; D is undetermined. In germline, CDR1 is SGHTS, CDR2 YDEGEE. V lost 0 bases and J lost 3, with 12 bases in between. This CDR3 comprises 15 residues. The CDR3 loop is CASSLVGVRDTEAFF. The CDR3 nucleotides read TGTGCCAGCAGCTTGGTTGGGGTGCGGGACACTGAAGCTTTCTTT.

V is TRBV6-6 and J is TRBJ1-2, with D perhaps matching TRBD1 (6 bases). Trimming took off 5 bases at V and 3 bases at J, with 16 bases between the two ends. The CDR3 has 15 residues. Germline lookup yields CDR1 MNHNY and CDR2 SVGAGI (reference sequence). In nucleotides, the CDR3 is TGTGCCAGCAGTCCCCAATCCAGGGGCGACTATGGCTACACCTTC. This codes for CASSPQSRGDYGYTF.

This clone was detected many times. V is TRBV5-4 and J is TRBJ2-3, with 7 bases identical to TRBD2. The CDR3 extends over 15 amino acids. Germline trimming cut 4 bases from V and 6 bases from J; bases unmatched to any gene: 11. CDR1 and CDR2 (germline): SGHNT, YYREEE (reference sequence). The CDR3 DNA is TGTGCCAGCAGCAGGCGACTAGCCGGTCGGGATACGCAGTATTTT. Its translation: CASSRRLAGRDTQYF.

This clone was seen at least ten times. The J gene is TRBJ2-1, the V gene TRBV7-3, with 7 nucleotides matching TRBD2. Trimming took 2 bases from V and 1 from J; bases not matched to a gene: 5. The length of the CDR3 is 16 residues. Germline assignment: CDR1 SGHTA and CDR2 FQGTGA. The CDR3 DNA reads as TGTGCCAGCAGCTTATACGGCGGGAGTTCCTACAATGAGCAGTTCTTC. Amino acid sequence: CASSLYGGSSYNEQFF.

This clone was recorded a few times. CDR3 bases: TGTGCCAGCAGTGAAGTCCCCCCGGGCACTGAAGCTTTCTTT. Its protein is CASSEVPPGTEAFF. The rearrangement joins TRBV25-1 to TRBJ1-1; D uncertain. Trimming took off 2 bases at V and 4 bases at J, with 11 bases between the two ends. CDR3 length: 14 residues. In germline, CDR1 is MGHDK, CDR2 SYGVNS.

This clone has only a few counts. The V gene is TRBV15, the J gene TRBJ1-1; a weak D match, TRBD1 (5 bases). Trimming shortened V by 5 bases and J by 0 bases, and 13 bases separated the two germline ends. This CDR3 has 15 residues. The germline V gene encodes CDR1 LNHNV and CDR2 YYDKDF (reference sequence). The CDR3 spells CATSPWGGLNTEAFF. The DNA of the CDR3 is TGTGCCACCAGCCCCTGGGGGGGGTTGAACACTGAAGCTTTCTTT.

Only a few counts were recorded for this clone. The chain is built from TRBV28 and TRBJ1-2; D call uncertain. This CDR3 contains 13 residues. V lost 7 bases, J lost 6 bases, and 15 bases lay in between. Germline V gene lookup returns CDR1 MDHEN and CDR2 SYDVKM. The CDR3 nucleotides read TGTGCCAGCAAGGTGGCGGGAGGGAATGGCTACACCTTC. It codes for CASKVAGGNGYTF.

This clone was observed at least ten times. The rearrangement joins TRBV7-3 to TRBJ2-1; TRBD2 matches 8 bases. V shed 8 bases, J shed 10 bases, and the junction held 13 bases outside the gene matches. Germline assignment: CDR1 SGHTA and CDR2 FQGTGA. This CDR3 contains 14 residues. The CDR3, as DNA: TGTGCCAGCGCGGTAGCGGGGCGGTCTTCGGAGCAGTTCTTC. Encoded protein: CASAVAGRSSEQFF.

This clone was counted many times. The chain links TRBV5-8 to TRBJ1-5; a possible D gene is TRBD1 (5 bases). CDR1 is SGHTS and CDR2 is YDEGEE in the germline V gene. CDR3 length: 14 residues. With 6 bases removed from V and 4 bases from J, the gap between germline ends came to 14 bases. CDR3 in amino acids: CASTNGQGNQPQHF. Here the CDR3 DNA reads TGTGCCAGCACCAATGGTCAGGGAAATCAGCCCCAGCATTTT.

This clone was seen ten or more times. This chain uses TRBV28 with TRBJ2-7, with 9 bases matching TRBD1. The CDR3 loop spans 15 amino acids. Germline V gives CDR1 MDHEN, CDR2 SYDVKM. V lost 3 bases to trimming and J lost 5 bases; unmatched junction nucleotides: 8. The CDR3 reads CASSFLGTGSHEQYF. As DNA, the CDR3 is TGTGCCAGCAGTTTTTTGGGGACAGGGTCCCACGAGCAGTACTTC.

This clone has a count of ten or more. The chain recombines TRBV5-1 with TRBJ2-2, with 9 bases identical to TRBD1. Germline assignment: CDR1 SGHRS and CDR2 YFSETQ. The length of the CDR3 is 15 residues. V lost 0 bases to trimming and J lost 8 bases; unmatched junction nucleotides: 5. The DNA of the CDR3 is TGCGCCAGCAGCTTGGCAACACAGGGGGCTGGGGAGCTGTTTTTT. This encodes CASSLATQGAGELFF.

At least ten counts were recorded for this clone. The chain is built from TRBV19 and TRBJ2-1; 10 nucleotides line up with TRBD1. V gave up 4 bases and J gave up 2 bases; unmatched junction bases: 5. The CDR3 consists of 16 residues. Germline CDR1 reads LNHDA; CDR2 reads SQIVND (reference sequence). The CDR3 loop reads CASSKGQGSPYNEQFF. The CDR3 nucleotides read TGTGCCAGTAGTAAGGGACAGGGGAGTCCCTACAATGAGCAGTTCTTC.

This clone was recorded a few times. The chain carries TRBV6-6 and TRBJ1-1; no clear D. Between the trimmed V and J ends, which lost 0 bases and 3 bases, there was a span of 14 bases. Germline V gives CDR1 MNHNY, CDR2 SVGAGI (reference sequence). The CDR3 contains 16 residues. The CDR3 region has the DNA TGTGCCAGCAGTTACTCACATCCCTCCCTGGACACTGAAGCTTTCTTT. This translates into CASSYSHPSLDTEAFF.

The sample holds many counts of this clone. The chain is built from TRBV11-1 and TRBJ2-2; 10 bases fit TRBD2. Germline V gene data show CDR1 as SGHAT and CDR2 as FQDESV (reference sequence). This CDR3 region has 15 residues. Trimming cost V 6 bases and J 6 bases; bases outside gene matches: 7. As DNA, the CDR3 is TGTGCCAGCAGTTCTAGCGGGAGTGGGCCCGGGGAGCTGTTTTTT. As protein: CASSSSGSGPGELFF.